Each of the 12 T cell receptor beta chains below was sequenced from the same sample in a study of control samples from healthy donors and cancer patients. Some clones are missing from TCRdb's copy, which holds only in-frame ones; the method was immunoSEQ multiplex PCR. The sample has over 100,000 clones; roughly 90% are singletons. The sequenced sample consisted of blood. The receptors shown here come from a woman in her fifties or sixties in good health.

The V and J genes are TRBV27 and TRBJ1-1, with TRBD1 identical over 8 bases. The length of the CDR3 is 13 residues. CDR1 and CDR2 (germline): MNHEY, SMNVEV (reference sequence). The V segment lost 5 bases and the J segment 5 bases; nucleotides outside the gene matches: 4. CDR3 loop: CASSHRQGTEAFF. The DNA for the CDR3 is TGTGCCAGCAGTCACCGACAGGGGACTGAAGCTTTCTTT.

The J gene is TRBJ1-3, the V gene TRBV19; 10 bases fit TRBD1. The CDR3 consists of 15 residues. V lost 5 bases and J lost 8; bases outside the gene matches: 9. The V gene's germline CDR1 is LNHDA and CDR2 SQIVND (reference sequence). The CDR3 DNA follows: TGTGCCAGTAGTGCTGGACAGGGGGTAGGAGACACCATATATTTT. Its protein is CASSAGQGVGDTIYF.

The genes are TRBV27 and TRBJ1-3, with D maybe TRBD1 (5 bases). This CDR3 is built from 15 residues. CDR1 is MNHEY and CDR2 is SMNVEV in the germline V gene (reference sequence). Trimming shortened V by 2 bases and J by 2 bases, and 10 bases separated the two germline ends. The chain's CDR3 is CASSLAGSTGNTIYF. The CDR3 DNA reads as TGTGCCAGCAGTTTAGCAGGGAGCACTGGAAACACCATATATTTT.

The chain is built from TRBV28 and TRBJ1-5; a weak D match, TRBD1 (5 bases). The CDR3 consists of 11 residues. Trimming left V 6 bases short and J 11 bases short, with 11 bases between. CDR1 is MDHEN, CDR2 SYDVKM, per germline. The CDR3 protein is CASRSGGAQHF. CDR3 sequence (DNA): TGTGCCAGCAGGTCCGGGGGGGCCCAGCATTTT.

This chain joins TRBV12-3 or TRBV12-4 and TRBJ1-2; D gene ambiguous. Trimming stripped 7 bases from V and 5 bases from J, with 14 bases between. This CDR3 spans 13 amino acids. CDR3 nucleotide sequence: TGTGCCAGCACCCCGAGAGAGGTTTATGGCTACACCTTC. Residues: CASTPREVYGYTF.

The chain is built from TRBV3-1 (or the pseudogene TRBV3-2) and TRBJ1-5, with D maybe TRBD1 (5 bases). CDR1 is LGHDT, CDR2 YNNKEL, per germline (reference sequence). Trimming took off 4 bases at V and 11 bases at J, with 21 bases between the two ends. The CDR3 is 15 residues long. CDR3 nucleotides: TGTGCCAGCAGCCCCTTGGGACTCCCCGTCCGAGCCCAGCATTTT. Its protein is CASSPLGLPVRAQHF.

The chain combines TRBV28 with TRBJ1-5, with 9 positions matching TRBD1. This CDR3 comprises 17 residues. With V trimmed by 5 bases and J by 7 bases, 15 bases remained unmatched. Per the germline V gene, CDR1 is MDHEN and CDR2 is SYDVKM. The CDR3 sequence is CASSLSRQGVSSQPQHF. The CDR3 DNA follows: TGTGCCAGCAGTCTCTCTCGACAGGGGGTAAGTTCGCAGCCCCAGCATTTT.

This clone was picked up one time. The gene calls are TRBV28 and TRBJ1-1; D gene ambiguous. This CDR3 is 12 amino acids long. Per germline, CDR1 MDHEN and CDR2 SYDVKM. Between the trimmed V and J ends, which lost 8 bases and 1 base, there was a span of 8 bases. The CDR3 DNA is TGTGCCAGCTTAGACAAGAACACTGAAGCTTTCTTT. This translates into CASLDKNTEAFF.

V is TRBV7-8 and J is TRBJ2-1, with 14 positions matching TRBD2. V gave up 5 bases and J gave up 4 bases; unmatched junction bases: 7. CDR1 is SGHVS and CDR2 is FQNEAQ in the germline V gene. The CDR3 loop spans 17 amino acids. CDR3 nucleotide sequence: TGTGCCAGCAGCCCAAGACTAGCGGGGGGGACTTACAATGAGCAGTTCTTC. Its protein is CASSPRLAGGTYNEQFF.

The chain combines TRBV3-1 (or the pseudogene TRBV3-2) with TRBJ1-6; TRBD1 matches at 7 bases. This CDR3 comprises 15 residues. V dropped 1 base and J dropped 9; count of bases not matched to a gene: 6. CDR1 and CDR2 from the germline V gene are LGHDT and YNNKEL (reference sequence). The CDR3 sequence is CASSQGGTVVSPLHF. Written as DNA, the CDR3 is TGTGCCAGCAGCCAAGGAGGGACAGTCGTTTCACCCCTCCACTTT.

V is TRBV6-1 and J is TRBJ1-5; perhaps TRBD1 as D (6 bases). Germline lookup yields CDR1 MNHNS and CDR2 SASEGT. V lost 3 bases to trimming and J lost 3 bases, with 12 bases between them. The CDR3 extends over 15 amino acids. CDR3 coding DNA: TGTGCCAGCAGTGAGGTACCGGGACACAATCAGCCCCAGCATTTT. Translating it yields CASSEVPGHNQPQHF.

The rearrangement uses TRBV11-2 and TRBJ1-2; D is uncertain. V was pared by 0 bases and J by 3 bases, with 5 bases between. The germline V gene has CDR1 SGHAT and CDR2 FQNNGV. CDR3 size: 13 residues. The CDR3 is CASSLDTHYGYTF. CDR3 DNA sequence: TGTGCCAGCAGCTTAGACACCCACTATGGCTACACCTTC.